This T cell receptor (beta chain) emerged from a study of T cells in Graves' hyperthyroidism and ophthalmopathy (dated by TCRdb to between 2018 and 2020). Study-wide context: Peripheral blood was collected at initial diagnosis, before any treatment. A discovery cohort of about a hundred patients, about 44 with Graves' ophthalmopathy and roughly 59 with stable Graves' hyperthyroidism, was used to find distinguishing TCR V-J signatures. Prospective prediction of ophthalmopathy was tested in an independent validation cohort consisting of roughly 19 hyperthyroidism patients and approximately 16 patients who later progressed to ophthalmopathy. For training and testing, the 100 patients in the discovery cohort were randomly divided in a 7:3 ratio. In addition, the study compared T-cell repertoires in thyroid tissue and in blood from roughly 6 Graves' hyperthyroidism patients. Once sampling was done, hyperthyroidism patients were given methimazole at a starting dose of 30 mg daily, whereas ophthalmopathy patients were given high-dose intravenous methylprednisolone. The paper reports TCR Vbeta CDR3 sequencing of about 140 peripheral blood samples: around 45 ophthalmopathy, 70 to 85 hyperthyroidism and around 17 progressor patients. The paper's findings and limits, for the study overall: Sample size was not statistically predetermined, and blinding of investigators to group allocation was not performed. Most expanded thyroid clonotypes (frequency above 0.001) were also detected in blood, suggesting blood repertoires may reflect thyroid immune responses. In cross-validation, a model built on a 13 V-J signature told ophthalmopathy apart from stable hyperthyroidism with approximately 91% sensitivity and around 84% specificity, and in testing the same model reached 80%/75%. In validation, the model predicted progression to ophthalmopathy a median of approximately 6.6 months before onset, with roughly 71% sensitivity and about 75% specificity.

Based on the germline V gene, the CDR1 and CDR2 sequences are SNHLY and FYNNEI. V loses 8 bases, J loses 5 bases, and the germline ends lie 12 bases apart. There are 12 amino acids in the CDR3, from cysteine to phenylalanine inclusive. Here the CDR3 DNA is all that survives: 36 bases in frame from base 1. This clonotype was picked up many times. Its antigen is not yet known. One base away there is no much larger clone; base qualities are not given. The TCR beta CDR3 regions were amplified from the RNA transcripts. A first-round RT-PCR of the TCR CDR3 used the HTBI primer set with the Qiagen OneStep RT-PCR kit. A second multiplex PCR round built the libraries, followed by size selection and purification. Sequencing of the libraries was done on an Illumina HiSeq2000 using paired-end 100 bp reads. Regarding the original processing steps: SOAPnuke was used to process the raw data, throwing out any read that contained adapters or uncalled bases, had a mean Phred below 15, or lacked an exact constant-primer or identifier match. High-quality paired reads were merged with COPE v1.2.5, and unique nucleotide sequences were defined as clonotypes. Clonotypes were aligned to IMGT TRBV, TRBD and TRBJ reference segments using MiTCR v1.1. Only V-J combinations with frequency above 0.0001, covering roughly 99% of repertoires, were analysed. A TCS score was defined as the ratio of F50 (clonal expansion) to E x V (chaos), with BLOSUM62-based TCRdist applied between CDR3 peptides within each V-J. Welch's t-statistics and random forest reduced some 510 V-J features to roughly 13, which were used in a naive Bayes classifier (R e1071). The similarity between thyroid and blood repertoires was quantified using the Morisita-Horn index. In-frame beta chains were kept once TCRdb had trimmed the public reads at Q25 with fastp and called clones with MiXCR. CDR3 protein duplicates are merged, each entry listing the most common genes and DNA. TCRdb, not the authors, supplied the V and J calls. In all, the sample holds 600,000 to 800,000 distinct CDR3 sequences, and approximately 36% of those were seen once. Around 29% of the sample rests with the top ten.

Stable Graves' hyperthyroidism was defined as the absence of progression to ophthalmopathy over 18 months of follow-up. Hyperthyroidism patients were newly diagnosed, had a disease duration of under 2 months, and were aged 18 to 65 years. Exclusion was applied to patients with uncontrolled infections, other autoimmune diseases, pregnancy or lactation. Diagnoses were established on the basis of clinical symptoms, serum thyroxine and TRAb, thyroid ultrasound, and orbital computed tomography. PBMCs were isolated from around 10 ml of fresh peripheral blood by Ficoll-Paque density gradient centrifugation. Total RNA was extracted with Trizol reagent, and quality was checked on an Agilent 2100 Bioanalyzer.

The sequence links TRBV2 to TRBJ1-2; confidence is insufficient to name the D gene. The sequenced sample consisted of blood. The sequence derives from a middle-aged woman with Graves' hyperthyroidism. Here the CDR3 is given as CASEEGPYGYTF. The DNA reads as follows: TGTGCCAGCGAAGAGGGTCCTTATGGCTACACCTTC.